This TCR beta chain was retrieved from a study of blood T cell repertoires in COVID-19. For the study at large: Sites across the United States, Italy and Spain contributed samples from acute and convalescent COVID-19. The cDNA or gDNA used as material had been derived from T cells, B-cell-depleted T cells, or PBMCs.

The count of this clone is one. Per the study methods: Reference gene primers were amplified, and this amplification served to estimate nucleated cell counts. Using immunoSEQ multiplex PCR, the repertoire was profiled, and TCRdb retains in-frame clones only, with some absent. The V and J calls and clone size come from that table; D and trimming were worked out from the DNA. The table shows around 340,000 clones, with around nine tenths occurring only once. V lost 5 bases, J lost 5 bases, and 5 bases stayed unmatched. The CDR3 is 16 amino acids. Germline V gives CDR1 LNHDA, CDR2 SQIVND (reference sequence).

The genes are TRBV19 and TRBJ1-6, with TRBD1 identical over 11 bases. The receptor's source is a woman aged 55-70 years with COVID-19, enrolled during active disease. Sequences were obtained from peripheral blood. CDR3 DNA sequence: TGTGCCAGTAGTTCCCGGGACAGGGGGGATAATTCACCCCTCCACTTT. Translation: CASSSRDRGDNSPLHF.